The 32 T cell receptor beta chains below come from one sample, sequenced in a study of OX40 agonist ivuxolimab in advanced cancers. Clones were sequenced by immunoSEQ multiplex PCR, and TCRdb holds only the in-frame ones, with some missing. The repertoire holds 52,000 or so clones, with about 88% as singletons. The sequencing used CD4+ or CD8+ T cells sorted from blood, collected in a trial of the OX40 agonist ivuxolimab. The receptor set was obtained from an adult with an advanced solid tumor such as melanoma, head and neck, liver or kidney cancer.

The chain carries TRBV6-5 and TRBJ2-2; 7 bases fit TRBD2. Unmatched junction bases numbered 7, after V lost 4 bases and J lost 8 bases. Germline CDR1 MNHEY, CDR2 SVGAGI. This CDR3 contains 14 residues. CDR3 region: CASSSPGGSGELFF. The DNA of the CDR3 is TGTGCCAGCAGTTCACCGGGAGGCTCTGGGGAGCTGTTTTTT.

V is TRBV11-2 and J is TRBJ1-3; D is perhaps TRBD1 (6 bases). V lost 5 bases and J lost 0, with 11 bases in between. The CDR3 is 15 amino acids. Per germline, CDR1 SGHAT and CDR2 FQNNGV. The CDR3 DNA sequence: TGTGCCAGCAGCCGCACAGGGACCTCTGGAAACACCATATATTTT. As protein: CASSRTGTSGNTIYF. Full variable domain (remainder filled in from reference TRBV11-2 and TRBJ1-3): EAGVAQSPRYKIIEKRQSVAFWCNPISGHATLYWYQQILGQGPKLLIQFQNNGVVDDSQLPKDRFSAERLKGVDSTLKIQPAKLEDSAVYLCASSRTGTSGNTIYFGEGSWLTVV.

V is TRBV11-2 and J is TRBJ1-1; perhaps TRBD1 as D (5 bases). From germline, CDR1 is SGHAT and CDR2 FQNNGV. The CDR3 is 14 residues long. Between the trimmed V and J ends, which lost 3 bases and 3 bases, there was a span of 11 bases. In DNA, the CDR3 is TGTGCCAGCAGCTTCGAAGGGGCTTACACTGAAGCTTTCTTT. The encoded protein is CASSFEGAYTEAFF.

This chain uses TRBV4-1 with TRBJ2-3, with D unresolved. CDR3 length equals 12 residues. Germline V gene lookup returns CDR1 MGHRA and CDR2 YSYEKL. V was pared by 4 bases and J by 5 bases, with 7 bases between. DNA of the CDR3: TGCGCCAGCAGCCCCGTCGGAGATACGCAGTATTTT. As protein: CASSPVGDTQYF.

This chain uses TRBV11-2 with TRBJ1-6; D unresolved. In germline, CDR1 is SGHAT, CDR2 FQNNGV. Trimming removed 5 bases from V and 10 bases from J, with 15 bases in between. The CDR3 loop spans 14 amino acids. CDR3 bases: TGTGCCAGCAGCCCCCCGGACGGCCGGTCACCCCTCCACTTT. The encoded protein is CASSPPDGRSPLHF.

CDR3 in amino acids: CSATANTEAFF. Here the CDR3 DNA reads TGCAGTGCTACGGCGAACACTGAAGCTTTCTTT. The rearrangement links TRBV20-1 to TRBJ1-1, with D unclear. This CDR3 comprises 11 residues. V was shortened by 4 bases and J by 1 base, with 4 bases between the two germline ends. CDR1 is DFQATT and CDR2 is SNEGSKA in the germline V gene (reference sequence).

This sequence joins TRBV6-6 and TRBJ1-2; 10 bases fit TRBD1. The CDR3 length is 15 residues. Germline CDR1 is MNHNY and CDR2 is SVGAGI (reference sequence). J lost 5 bases, V lost 5 bases, and 8 bases had no gene match. CDR3 coding DNA: TGTGCCAGCAGTCTCCCGGGACAGGGGACGTATGGCTACACCTTC. This sequence encodes CASSLPGQGTYGYTF.

This clone has only one observation. The CDR3 nucleotides read TGTGCCATCCTCAGGGGGGGGGCCGGGGATACGCAGTATTTT. The encoded protein is CAILRGGAGDTQYF. V usage is TRBV2 and J usage is TRBJ2-3; tentatively, D is TRBD1 or TRBD2 (7 bases each). The CDR3 spans 14 residues. The V gene lost 10 bases and the J gene lost 6 bases, with 20 bases spanning the gap. CDR1 and CDR2 (germline): SNHLY, FYNNEI.

V is TRBV7-9 and J is TRBJ1-2; D not certain. CDR3 size: 13 residues. Germline CDR1 and CDR2: SEHNR and FQNEAQ (reference sequence). Trimming shortened V by 5 bases and J by 0 bases, and 7 bases separated the two germline ends. The CDR3 protein is CASSRNTNYGYTF. DNA for the CDR3: TGTGCCAGCAGCCGGAATACTAACTATGGCTACACCTTC.

The V call is TRBV7-2, the J call TRBJ1-5; TRBD1 matches at 7 bases. Germline V gene sequence: CDR1 SGHTA, CDR2 FQGNSA. CDR3 length: 15 residues. Losses at the gene ends were 4 bases for V and 2 bases for J; bases not matched to a gene: 5. CDR3 DNA sequence: TGTGCCAGCAGCTCGGGACAGAGAGGCAATCAGCCCCAGCATTTT. Translated: CASSSGQRGNQPQHF.

This clone was seen just once. V usage is TRBV6-1 and J usage is TRBJ1-1; D remains ambiguous. CDR3 length: 14 amino acids. Germline CDR1 and CDR2: MNHNS and SASEGT. V was pared by 7 bases and J by 1 base, with 13 bases between. CDR3 nucleotide sequence: TGTGCCAGCATCGCGGGCACCTCGAACACTGAAGCTTTCTTT. Encoded protein: CASIAGTSNTEAFF.

The chain recombines TRBV6-5 with TRBJ1-3; D is unclear. There are 15 residues in the CDR3. Germline V gene data show CDR1 as MNHEY and CDR2 as SVGAGI. V lost 0 bases and J lost 1, with 7 bases in between. The CDR3 is CASSYSTGSGNTIYF. DNA of the CDR3: TGTGCCAGCAGTTACTCGACCGGGTCTGGAAACACCATATATTTT.

V is TRBV27 and J is TRBJ2-1, with TRBD1 matching 10 bases. The ends lost 4 bases at V and 4 bases at J; junction bases unmatched: 4. CDR1 and CDR2 (germline): MNHEY, SMNVEV (reference sequence). The CDR3 spans 15 residues. CDR3 DNA sequence: TGTGCCAGCAGTTCAGGGACAGGGGAGTACAATGAGCAGTTCTTC. This encodes CASSSGTGEYNEQFF.

The chain has TRBV27 and TRBJ2-1, with D unclear. V lost 5 bases and J 14 bases, leaving 22 bases between the germline ends. The CDR3 runs 14 residues. Germline V gene data show CDR1 as MNHEY and CDR2 as SMNVEV (reference sequence). CDR3 protein: CASSSQGRSLSKFF. The CDR3 nucleotides read TGTGCCAGCAGTAGCCAAGGACGGTCTTTGAGCAAGTTCTTC.

This sequence joins TRBV5-6 and TRBJ1-2; unclear D gene. Trimming removed 4 bases from V and 4 bases from J, with 20 bases in between. Germline assignment: CDR1 SGHDT and CDR2 YYEEEE. The CDR3 consists of 16 residues. CDR3 protein: CASSDVERSPSYGYTF. The CDR3 DNA sequence: TGTGCCAGCAGCGACGTCGAGCGGTCCCCCTCCTATGGCTACACCTTC.

The genes are TRBV5-1 and TRBJ2-1; D is unclear. The V gene's germline CDR1 is SGHRS and CDR2 YFSETQ. This CDR3 comprises 15 residues. With 2 bases removed from V and 6 bases from J, the gap between germline ends came to 15 bases. The CDR3: CASSFGQSGSNEQFF. The CDR3 coding sequence is TGCGCCAGCAGCTTCGGGCAATCTGGAAGCAATGAGCAGTTCTTC.

The V and J genes are TRBV27 and TRBJ1-2; TRBD1 is a possible D gene (5 bases). CDR3 length equals 13 residues. The germline V gene encodes CDR1 MNHEY and CDR2 SMNVEV (reference sequence). V was shortened by 2 bases and J by 7 bases, with 11 bases between the two germline ends. The CDR3 loop reads CASSLGRGSGYTF. The CDR3 coding sequence is TGTGCCAGCAGTTTAGGTAGGGGTAGTGGCTACACCTTC.

The J gene is TRBJ2-7, the V gene TRBV28; 8 bases are shared with TRBD1. CDR3 length: 13 amino acids. V dropped 7 bases and J dropped 5; count of bases not matched to a gene: 7. CDR1 is MDHEN and CDR2 is SYDVKM in the germline V gene. The CDR3 DNA sequence: TGTGCCAGCACCGACAGGGGTTCAAACGAGCAGTACTTC. It encodes CASTDRGSNEQYF.

This clone is a singleton in its sample. This same CDR3 is encoded by further DNA sequences in the sample. The chain is built from TRBV19 and TRBJ2-2; perhaps TRBD2 as D (5 bases). The CDR3 has 12 residues. Germline CDR1 reads LNHDA; CDR2 reads SQIVND (reference sequence). V lost 4 bases to trimming and J lost 8 bases, with 8 bases between them. DNA for the CDR3: TGTGCCAGTAGTACGGGAAGGGGGGAGCTGTTTTTT. Translating it yields CASSTGRGELFF.

This sequence joins TRBV5-4 and TRBJ2-3, with 14 positions matching TRBD2. The CDR3 has 16 amino acids. J was trimmed by 4 bases and V by 4 bases; bases with no gene match: 5. The germline V gene encodes CDR1 SGHNT and CDR2 YYREEE (reference sequence). CDR3 in amino acids: CASSPRTSGGPDTQYF. The CDR3 nucleotides are TGTGCCAGCAGCCCTAGGACTAGCGGGGGGCCAGATACGCAGTATTTT.

The gene calls are TRBV29-1 and TRBJ2-7, with TRBD1 identical over 9 bases. The CDR3 is 12 amino acids. Germline loops: CDR1 SQVTM, CDR2 ANQGSEA. With V trimmed by 4 bases and J by 7 bases, 5 bases remained unmatched. DNA of the CDR3: TGCAGCGTTGGACAGGGGGTACAGGAGCAGTACTTC. Encoded protein: CSVGQGVQEQYF.

This rearrangement joins TRBV2 to TRBJ2-1; tentative D call: TRBD1 (5 bases). This CDR3 has 13 amino acids. The germline V gene has CDR1 SNHLY and CDR2 FYNNEI. The V gene lost 4 bases and the J gene lost 7 bases, with 11 bases spanning the gap. The CDR3 sequence is CASSAQGLNEQFF. The CDR3 DNA reads as TGTGCCAGCAGTGCTCAGGGTTTAAATGAGCAGTTCTTC.

The chain couples TRBV4-2 to TRBJ2-2; a possible D gene is TRBD2 (7 bases). The CDR3 has 16 amino acids. Germline V lookup: CDR1 LGHNA, CDR2 YNFKEQ. Trimming took off 1 base at V and 5 bases at J, with 14 bases between the two ends. The CDR3 sequence is CASSQGGLAVTGELFF. Here the CDR3 DNA reads TGTGCCAGCAGCCAAGGGGGGCTAGCGGTTACCGGGGAGCTGTTTTTT.

This chain links TRBV28 with TRBJ1-4; D possibly corresponds to TRBD1 (5 bases). Germline loops: CDR1 MDHEN, CDR2 SYDVKM. This CDR3 region has 13 residues. With 3 bases removed from V and 6 bases from J, the gap between germline ends came to 8 bases. CDR3 in DNA: TGTGCCAGCAGTTTTTCAGGGTATGAAAAACTGTTTTTT. Encoded protein: CASSFSGYEKLFF.

The chain joins TRBV28 to TRBJ1-2, with a tentative D call TRBD1 (5 bases). With 5 bases removed from V and 7 bases from J, the gap between germline ends came to 8 bases. The CDR3 loop spans 11 amino acids. CDR1 is MDHEN, CDR2 SYDVKM, per germline. CDR3 loop: CASSQGRGYTF. The CDR3 DNA reads TGTGCCAGCAGTCAGGGACGTGGCTACACCTTC.

This clone was found a few times. V gene TRBV6-5 combines with J gene TRBJ1-5, with a possible D match to TRBD1 (5 bases). This CDR3 has 13 amino acids. Germline CDR1 is MNHEY and CDR2 is SVGAGI. With 5 bases removed from V and 6 bases from J, the gap between germline ends came to 11 bases. CDR3 amino acids: CASSGGAAQPQHF. The CDR3 region has the DNA TGTGCCAGCAGTGGAGGGGCGGCTCAGCCCCAGCATTTT.

The chain combines TRBV19 with TRBJ2-7; D remains ambiguous. Germline CDR1 and CDR2: LNHDA and SQIVND (reference sequence). Trimming shortened V by 2 bases and J by 6 bases, and 11 bases separated the two germline ends. This CDR3 is built from 13 residues. CDR3 loop: CASSINVVGEQYF. CDR3 nucleotides: TGTGCCAGTAGTATAAATGTGGTCGGCGAGCAGTACTTC.

This clone has only one observation. Here the CDR3 reads CAWRPGYTEAFF. The CDR3 DNA sequence: TGTGCCTGGAGACCCGGTTACACTGAAGCTTTCTTT. The chain is built from TRBV30 and TRBJ1-1; D ambiguous. Trimming removed 3 bases at V and 3 bases at J, with 8 bases between. The germline gives CDR1 GTSNPN, CDR2 SVGIG (reference sequence). This CDR3 has 12 residues.

This chain's CDR3 is CASSPPGYDQPQHF. The CDR3 region has the DNA TGTGCCAGCAGCCCACCGGGGTATGATCAGCCCCAGCATTTT. The rearrangement joins TRBV21-1 to TRBJ1-5. TRBV21-1 is marked as a pseudogene. The CDR3 has 14 amino acids.

There are a few counts of this clone. The rearrangement joins TRBV5-6 to TRBJ2-7; perhaps TRBD1 as D (5 bases). This CDR3 spans 12 amino acids. V dropped 4 bases and J dropped 2 bases, with 7 bases sitting between them. Germline V lookup: CDR1 SGHDT, CDR2 YYEEEE. CDR3 region: CASSLDTYEQYF. CDR3 in DNA: TGTGCCAGCAGCCTGGACACCTACGAGCAGTACTTC.

The chain couples TRBV19 to TRBJ2-2, with 10 bases lining up with TRBD1. The CDR3 has 14 residues. V lost 8 bases to trimming and J lost 1 base; unmatched junction nucleotides: 1. Per germline, CDR1 LNHDA and CDR2 SQIVND (reference sequence). The chain's CDR3 is CASRDRGNTGELFF. The DNA of the CDR3 is TGTGCCAGTCGGGACAGGGGGAACACCGGGGAGCTGTTTTTT.

The gene calls are TRBV6-5 and TRBJ1-2, with D possibly matching TRBD1 (6 bases). V was cut by 6 bases and J by 6 bases, with 14 bases left in between. The CDR3 consists of 13 residues. The germline CDR1 and CDR2 sequences are MNHEY and SVGAGI. Here the CDR3 DNA reads TGTGCCAGCAGCGTTGGGGGCGCAAATGGCTACACCTTC. Translation: CASSVGGANGYTF.